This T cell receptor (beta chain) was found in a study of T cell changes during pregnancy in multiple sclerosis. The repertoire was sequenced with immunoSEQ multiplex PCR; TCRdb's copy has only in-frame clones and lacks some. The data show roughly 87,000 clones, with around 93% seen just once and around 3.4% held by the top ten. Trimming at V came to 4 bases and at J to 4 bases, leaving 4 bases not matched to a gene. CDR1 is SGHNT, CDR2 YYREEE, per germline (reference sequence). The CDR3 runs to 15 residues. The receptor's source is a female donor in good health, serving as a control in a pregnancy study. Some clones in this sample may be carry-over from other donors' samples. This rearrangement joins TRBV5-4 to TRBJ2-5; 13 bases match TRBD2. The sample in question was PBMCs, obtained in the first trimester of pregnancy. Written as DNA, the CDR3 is TGTGCCAGCAGCAGACTAGCGGGGGGACGAGAGACCCAGTACTTC. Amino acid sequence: CASSRLAGGRETQYF. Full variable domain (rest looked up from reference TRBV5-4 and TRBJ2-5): ETGVTQSPTHLIKTRGQQVTLRCSSQSGHNTVSWYQQALGQGPQFIFQYYREEENGRGNFPPRFSGLQFPNYSSELNVNALELDDSALYLCASSRLAGGRETQYFGPGTRLLVL.